Following are 25 T cell receptor beta chains from one sample sequenced in a study of shared T cell receptors in the human thymus. Assay: immunoSEQ multiplex PCR; the TCRdb copy retains only in-frame clones and omits some. The table has about 660,000 clones, roughly 90% seen once; the top ten hold 0.0085% to 0.012%. These data are also associated with another study on human thymus T cells.

What was sequenced was thymocytes. These receptors all come from a boy less than two years old with a congenital heart defect.

This clone is a singleton in its sample. This chain connects TRBV27 to TRBJ2-1; TRBD1 matches 8 bases. This CDR3 is built from 15 residues. V dropped 2 bases and J dropped 8; count of bases not matched to a gene: 8. Germline V gene data show CDR1 as MNHEY and CDR2 as SMNVEV (reference sequence). This chain's CDR3 is CASSLSGTGGYEQFF. The CDR3, as DNA: TGTGCCAGCAGTTTAAGTGGGACAGGAGGATATGAGCAGTTCTTC.

V gene TRBV9 combines with J gene TRBJ2-6; 11 bases map to TRBD1. The CDR3 spans 17 residues. Germline CDR1 reads SGDLS; CDR2 reads YYNGEE. J gave up 2 bases and V 0 bases, and 1 base lay outside the gene matches. The CDR3 nucleotides are TGTGCCAGCAGCGTAGCGGACAGGGGGCCTGGGGCCAACGTCCTGACTTTC. This sequence encodes CASSVADRGPGANVLTF.

The chain combines TRBV30 with TRBJ1-6, with D possibly TRBD1 on 5 matching bases. The CDR3 contains 14 residues. Trimming took off 0 bases at V and 7 bases at J, with 10 bases between the two ends. Per the germline V gene, CDR1 is GTSNPN and CDR2 is SVGIG (reference sequence). The CDR3 is CAWSVHRRNSPLHF. CDR3 nucleotide sequence: TGTGCCTGGAGTGTACACAGGCGGAATTCACCCCTCCACTTT.

This chain connects TRBV4-3 to TRBJ2-3; 8 bases map to TRBD2. V lost 0 bases, J lost 2 bases, and 7 bases stayed unmatched. Germline V gene lookup returns CDR1 LGHNA and CDR2 YSLEER. The CDR3 consists of 17 residues. The CDR3 nucleotides read TGCGCCAGCAGCCAAGATCCAGCGGGAGTACTCACAGATACGCAGTATTTT. Protein product: CASSQDPAGVLTDTQYF.

The chain uses TRBV9 and TRBJ2-1; 7 nucleotides line up with TRBD1. There are 15 residues in the CDR3. Germline CDR1 is SGDLS and CDR2 is YYNGEE. The V gene end was trimmed by 0 bases and the J gene end by 4 bases; junction bases not matched to a gene: 4. CDR3 DNA: TGTGCCAGCAGCGTAGGGTGGGACAGATACAATGAGCAGTTCTTC. Protein product: CASSVGWDRYNEQFF. The full variable domain, with the rest looked up from reference TRBV9 and TRBJ2-1, is DSGVTQTPKHLITATGQRVTLRCSPRSGDLSVYWYQQSLDQGLQFLIQYYNGEERAKGNILERFSAQQFPDLHSELNLSSLELGDSALYFCASSVGWDRYNEQFFGPGTRLTVL.

The chain carries TRBV6-6 and TRBJ2-7, with 8 bases lining up with TRBD2. This CDR3 has 16 residues. Germline assignment: CDR1 MNHNY and CDR2 SVGAGI (reference sequence). The junction had 17 bases not matched to a gene; V was cut back by 8 bases and J by 5 bases. The CDR3 DNA follows: TGTGCCAGCCCCCCGGGGCCGACGGGAGGGACTAACGAGCAGTACTTC. The encoded protein is CASPPGPTGGTNEQYF.

This clone came up a few times. V gene TRBV29-1 combines with J gene TRBJ1-3; D unclear. V lost 7 bases, J lost 1 base, and 8 bases lay in between. Germline loops: CDR1 SQVTM, CDR2 ANQGSEA. The CDR3 consists of 12 residues. This CDR3 reads CSAQASGNTIYF. The CDR3 nucleotides are TGCAGCGCCCAGGCATCTGGAAACACCATATATTTT.

Comments on this clone: Different DNA sequences within this sample yield the same CDR3. The chain has TRBV4-1 and TRBJ2-7; TRBD1 matches at 9 bases. The CDR3 is 20 amino acids. Trimming at V came to 0 bases and at J to 0 bases, leaving 15 bases not matched to a gene. CDR1 is MGHRA and CDR2 is YSYEKL in the germline V gene. The CDR3 is CASSQDQVGRDRASSYEQYF. CDR3 nucleotides: TGCGCCAGCAGCCAAGATCAGGTCGGGCGGGACAGGGCCTCCTCCTACGAGCAGTACTTC.

The chain carries TRBV7-2 and TRBJ2-3; 14 nucleotides match TRBD2. V was pared by 5 bases and J by 4 bases, with 5 bases of the junction left unmatched. The CDR3 spans 16 residues. CDR1 and CDR2 (germline): SGHTA, FQGNSA. The CDR3 nucleotides read TGTGCCAGCAGCCCTCCGGGACTAGCGGGAGCAGATACGCAGTATTTT. It codes for CASSPPGLAGADTQYF.

Worth noting for this clone: The junction departs from germline at one end; a sequencing error may be responsible. The sample contains more than one DNA sequence encoding this CDR3. The V gene is TRBV25-1, the J gene TRBJ2-2; a weak D match, TRBD2 (6 bases). CDR3 size: 17 residues. In germline, CDR1 is MGHDK, CDR2 SYGVNS. CDR3 DNA: TGTGCCAGCAGTGAATTTGGGCGGGGAGAGGGGTCCGGAGAGCTGTTTTTT. This encodes CASSEFGRGEGSGELFF. The full variable domain, with the rest looked up from reference TRBV25-1 and TRBJ2-2, is EADIYQTPRYLVIGTGKKITLECSQTMGHDKMYWYQQDPGMELHLIHYSYGVNSTEKGDLSSESTVSRIRTEHFPLTLESARPSHTSQYLCASSEFGRGEGSGELFFGEGSRLTVL.

The chain links TRBV7-3 to TRBJ2-7; TRBD2 might be the D (8 bases). The CDR3 consists of 16 residues. The V gene's germline CDR1 is SGHTA and CDR2 FQGTGA. Between the trimmed V and J ends, which lost 5 bases and 1 base, there was a span of 18 bases. The CDR3 nucleotides read TGTGCCAGCAGCCCGACAGGGACTAGTAAATCCTACGAGCAGTACTTC. Amino acid sequence: CASSPTGTSKSYEQYF.

V gene TRBV4-3 combines with J gene TRBJ2-7; D gene uncertain. The ends were cut back, 1 base at V and 3 bases at J, with 13 bases in the middle. The germline gives CDR1 LGHNA, CDR2 YSLEER. The CDR3 totals 15 residues. The CDR3 reads CASSQALNYRYEQYF. CDR3 nucleotides: TGCGCCAGCAGCCAAGCCTTGAACTACCGCTACGAGCAGTACTTC.

The rearrangement joins TRBV19 to TRBJ2-7; 8 nucleotides align to TRBD1. Germline CDR1 and CDR2: LNHDA and SQIVND (reference sequence). The CDR3 covers 15 residues. Trimming took 4 bases from V and 7 from J; bases not matched to a gene: 12. CDR3 in amino acids: CASSTPGTGAREQYF. CDR3 nucleotides: TGTGCCAGTAGTACTCCCGGGACAGGAGCGCGGGAGCAGTACTTC.

The chain uses TRBV5-1 and TRBJ2-1; 14 nucleotides line up with TRBD2. CDR1 and CDR2 from the germline V gene are SGHRS and YFSETQ. The CDR3 runs 18 residues. V was clipped by 4 bases and J by 10 bases; unmatched bases: 16. This CDR3 reads CASSPEVGLAGVRPEQFF. The DNA for the CDR3 is TGCGCCAGCAGCCCGGAAGTGGGACTAGCGGGAGTCCGGCCCGAGCAGTTCTTC. Looking up the rest from reference TRBV5-1 and TRBJ2-1 gives the full variable domain: KAGVTQTPRYLIKTRGQQVTLSCSPISGHRSVSWYQQTPGQGLQFLFEYFSETQRNKGNFPGRFSGRQFSNSRSEMNVSTLELGDSALYLCASSPEVGLAGVRPEQFFGPGTRLTVL.

The CDR3 nucleotides read TGTGCCAGCAGTGAACTTCCTGAAGCTTTCTTT. Protein product: CASSELPEAFF. J is TRBJ1-1 and V is TRBV6-1; D is unresolved. CDR3 length equals 11 residues. Germline loops: CDR1 MNHNS, CDR2 SASEGT. The V and J ends lost 2 bases and 6 bases respectively, with 4 bases between them.

J is TRBJ2-3 and V is TRBV27; 10 bases map to TRBD2. The V gene's germline CDR1 is MNHEY and CDR2 SMNVEV (reference sequence). CDR3 length: 16 amino acids. With 5 bases clipped from V and 5 bases from J, the junction kept 10 bases outside the gene matches. The CDR3 reads CASSQYGTSDGDTQYF. CDR3 nucleotides: TGTGCCAGCAGTCAATACGGGACTAGCGATGGAGATACGCAGTATTTT.

V usage is TRBV4-3 and J usage is TRBJ2-1; 7 bases align to TRBD2. V lost 4 bases, J lost 6 bases, and 15 bases stayed unmatched. The germline V gene has CDR1 LGHNA and CDR2 YSLEER. The length of the CDR3 is 17 residues. This chain's CDR3 is CASSRQSGDSCCNEQFF. The CDR3 nucleotides read TGCGCCAGCAGCCGTCAAAGCGGGGACTCCTGTTGCAATGAGCAGTTCTTC.

The J gene is TRBJ2-6, the V gene TRBV7-9; D is possibly TRBD1 (5 bases). The V gene's germline CDR1 is SEHNR and CDR2 FQNEAQ (reference sequence). V dropped 5 bases and J dropped 0 bases, with 8 bases sitting between them. The CDR3 covers 15 residues. The CDR3 coding sequence is TGTGCCAGCAGCACCAGGGTCTCTGGGGCCAACGTCCTGACTTTC. This encodes CASSTRVSGANVLTF.

The gene calls are TRBV19 and TRBJ1-2, with D uncertain. Germline V gene sequence: CDR1 LNHDA, CDR2 SQIVND (reference sequence). V gave up 2 bases and J gave up 6 bases, with 16 bases separating them. CDR3 length: 15 residues. The CDR3 protein is CASSIMTNRENGYTF. CDR3 nucleotides: TGTGCCAGTAGTATAATGACCAATAGGGAGAATGGCTACACCTTC.

The V call is TRBV5-6, the J call TRBJ1-2; D is perhaps TRBD1 (6 bases). Germline V gene data show CDR1 as SGHDT and CDR2 as YYEEEE. CDR3 length: 17 residues. The germline V and J ends were trimmed by 0 bases and 1 base, with 16 bases remaining between them. CDR3 protein: CASSLGQGPPFNYGYTF. CDR3 sequence (DNA): TGTGCCAGCAGCTTGGGGCAGGGGCCTCCATTTAACTATGGCTACACCTTC.

The chain joins TRBV29-1 to TRBJ1-1; D is possibly TRBD1 (6 bases). The CDR3 has 13 residues. In germline, CDR1 is SQVTM, CDR2 ANQGSEA. V was pared by 8 bases and J by 6 bases, with 19 bases between. Written as DNA, the CDR3 is TGCAGCTTCCTGGGGGGCGCGGGAGCTGAAGCTTTCTTT. Amino acids: CSFLGGAGAEAFF.

The rearrangement joins TRBV6-1 to TRBJ1-1; D gene unclear. This CDR3 spans 14 amino acids. V gave up 1 base and J gave up 5 bases, with 11 bases separating them. Germline CDR1 reads MNHNS; CDR2 reads SASEGT. The CDR3 reads CASSEDHGGTEAFF. The CDR3 DNA sequence: TGTGCCAGCAGTGAAGATCACGGCGGGACTGAAGCTTTCTTT.

V is TRBV7-3 and J is TRBJ2-3; 7 nucleotides line up with TRBD2. CDR3 length: 20 amino acids. Germline V CDR1 and CDR2: SGHTA, FQGTGA. V lost 0 bases, J lost 5 bases, and 20 bases stayed unmatched. CDR3 sequence reads: CASSLTFWKGGSPGEDTQYF. The DNA of the CDR3 is TGTGCCAGCAGCTTAACGTTCTGGAAAGGCGGGAGCCCCGGGGAAGATACGCAGTATTTT. The whole variable domain, remainder taken from reference TRBV7-3 and TRBJ2-3, is GAGVSQTPSNKVTEKGKYVELRCDPISGHTALYWYRQSLGQGPEFLIYFQGTGAADDSGLPNDRFFAVRPEGSVSTLKIQRTERGDSAVYLCASSLTFWKGGSPGEDTQYFGPGTRLTVL.

The V gene is TRBV27, the J gene TRBJ2-7; 10 bases align to TRBD1. Germline assignment: CDR1 MNHEY and CDR2 SMNVEV (reference sequence). The CDR3 is made up of 20 amino acids. The J segment lost 0 bases and the V segment lost 5 bases, leaving 19 bases of the junction unmatched. CDR3 bases: TGTGCCAGCAGTGCGCTTATAGCCGCCCCGCGGGACAGGGGCTCCTACGAGCAGTACTTC. It translates to CASSALIAAPRDRGSYEQYF.

The chain couples TRBV4-3 to TRBJ2-3; tentatively, D is TRBD2 (6 bases). Trimming cost V 0 bases and J 4 bases, with 17 bases left between them. CDR3 size: 17 residues. Per the germline V gene, CDR1 is LGHNA and CDR2 is YSLEER. The CDR3 DNA reads TGCGCCAGCAGCCAAGATAATGGGGGAGGCATGGCAGATACGCAGTATTTT. It codes for CASSQDNGGGMADTQYF.